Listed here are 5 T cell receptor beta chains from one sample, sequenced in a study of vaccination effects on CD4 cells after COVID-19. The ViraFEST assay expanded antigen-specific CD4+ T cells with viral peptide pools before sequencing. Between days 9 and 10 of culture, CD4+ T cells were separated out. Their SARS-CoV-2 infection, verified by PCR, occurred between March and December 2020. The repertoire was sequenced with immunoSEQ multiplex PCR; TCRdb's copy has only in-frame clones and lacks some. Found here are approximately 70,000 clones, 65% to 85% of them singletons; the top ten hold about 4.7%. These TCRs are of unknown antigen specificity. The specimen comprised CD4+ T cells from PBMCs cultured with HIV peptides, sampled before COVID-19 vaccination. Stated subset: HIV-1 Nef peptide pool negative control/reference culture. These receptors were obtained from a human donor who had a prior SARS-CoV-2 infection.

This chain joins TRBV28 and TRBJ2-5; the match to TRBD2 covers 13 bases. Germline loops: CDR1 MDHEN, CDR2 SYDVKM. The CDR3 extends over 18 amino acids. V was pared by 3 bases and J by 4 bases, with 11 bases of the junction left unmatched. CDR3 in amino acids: CASSFAGLAGEGGETQYF. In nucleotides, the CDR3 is TGTGCCAGCAGTTTCGCTGGACTAGCGGGAGAAGGGGGAGAGACCCAGTACTTC.

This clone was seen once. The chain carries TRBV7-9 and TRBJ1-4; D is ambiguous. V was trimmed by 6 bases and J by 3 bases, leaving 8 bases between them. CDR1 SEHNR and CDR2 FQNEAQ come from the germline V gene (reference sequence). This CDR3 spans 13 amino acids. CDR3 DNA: TGTGCCAGCAGAAGGAGTTCTAATGAAAAACTGTTTTTT. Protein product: CASRRSSNEKLFF.

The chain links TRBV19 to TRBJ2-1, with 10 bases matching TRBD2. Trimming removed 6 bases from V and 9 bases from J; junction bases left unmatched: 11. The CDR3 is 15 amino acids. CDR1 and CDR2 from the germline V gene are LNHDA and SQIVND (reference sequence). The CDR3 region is CASSYRTSGGLEQFF. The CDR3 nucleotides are TGTGCCAGTAGCTACAGGACTAGCGGTGGGCTTGAGCAGTTCTTC.

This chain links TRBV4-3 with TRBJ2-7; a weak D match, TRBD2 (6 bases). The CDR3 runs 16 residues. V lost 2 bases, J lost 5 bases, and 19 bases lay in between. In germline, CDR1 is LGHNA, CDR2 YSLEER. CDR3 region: CASSQRWSGDTHEQYF. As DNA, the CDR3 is TGCGCCAGCAGCCAAAGATGGTCGGGGGATACCCACGAGCAGTACTTC.

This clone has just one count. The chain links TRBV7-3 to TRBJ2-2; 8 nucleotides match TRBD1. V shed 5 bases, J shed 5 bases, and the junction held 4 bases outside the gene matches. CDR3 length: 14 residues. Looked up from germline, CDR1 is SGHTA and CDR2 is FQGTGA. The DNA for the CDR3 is TGTGCCAGCAGCAGAGGGACAGGTACCGGGGAGCTGTTTTTT. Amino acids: CASSRGTGTGELFF.